These 21 T cell receptor beta chains originate from one sample sequenced in a study of a mutant IDH1 vaccine in newly diagnosed glioma (dated by TCRdb to about 2021). These receptors' targets are unknown. The sample's time point label, in plain terms: week 23, last vaccination. Each vaccine dose, consisting of 300 ug of a 20-mer mutant IDH1 peptide in Montanide, was administered subcutaneously with topical imiquimod. Library prep was done by the immunoSEQ multiplex PCR assay. Drawn from immuneACCESS, this table holds only the in-frame rearrangements with V and J called that TCRdb kept. Clones are partly lost; checked studies trace under half to an unresolved V gene and leave the rest unexplained. In all, the sample holds 60,000 or so clones, and approximately 81% of those were seen once. 4% of the sample is taken by the ten largest. The sequencing here drew on PBMCs, taken from a glioma patient whose treatment included an IDH1 peptide vaccine. The source of these receptors is a man aged 25-40 years with glioma.

As to this clone: The same CDR3 also results from other DNA sequences found in this sample. The chain recombines TRBV5-1 with TRBJ1-3; possibly TRBD1 for D (5 bases). V was pared by 3 bases and J by 4 bases, with 14 bases between. The CDR3 is made up of 15 amino acids. Germline V lookup: CDR1 SGHRS, CDR2 YFSETQ. CDR3 in amino acids: CASSSSGGSGNTIYF. The CDR3 nucleotides read TGCGCCAGCAGCTCGAGCGGGGGATCAGGAAACACCATATATTTT.

CDR3 in amino acids: CASSLAQGGYNEQFF. The DNA for the CDR3 is TGCGCCAGCAGCTTGGCACAGGGAGGATACAATGAGCAGTTCTTC. This chain connects TRBV5-1 to TRBJ2-1; D possibly uses TRBD1 or TRBD2 (6 bases each). Deletions cut 0 bases from V and 4 bases from J, with 11 bases between. The CDR3 contains 15 residues. Germline loops: CDR1 SGHRS, CDR2 YFSETQ.

The chain links TRBV11-2 to TRBJ1-1; no firm D call. This CDR3 spans 15 amino acids. Trimming left V 1 base short and J 3 bases short, with 12 bases between. Per germline, CDR1 SGHAT and CDR2 FQNNGV. The CDR3 coding sequence is TGTGCCAGCAGCTTAGTGGGGTTTTTCGACACTGAAGCTTTCTTT. Translating gives CASSLVGFFDTEAFF.

The chain links TRBV30 to TRBJ1-6; D uncertain. Trimming stripped 2 bases from V and 7 bases from J, with 9 bases between. CDR1 is GTSNPN and CDR2 is SVGIG in the germline V gene (reference sequence). This CDR3 comprises 13 residues. As DNA, the CDR3 is TGTGCCTGGAGTCGCAACCCGAATTCACCCCTCCACTTT. As protein: CAWSRNPNSPLHF. Full variable domain (outside the CDR3, taken from reference TRBV30 and TRBJ1-6): SQTIHQWPATLVQPVGSPLSLECTVEGTSNPNLYWYRQAAGRGLQLLFYSVGIGQISSEVPQNLSASRPQDRQFILSSKKLLLSDSGFYLCAWSRNPNSPLHFGNGTRLTVT.

CDR3 nucleotides: TGTGCCAGCTCAGAAGGGGTAGCCACTGAAGCTTTCTTT. It translates to CASSEGVATEAFF. The V and J genes are TRBV28 and TRBJ1-1, with D maybe TRBD1 (5 bases). The CDR3 extends over 13 amino acids. In germline, CDR1 is MDHEN, CDR2 SYDVKM. The germline V and J ends were trimmed by 8 bases and 4 bases, with 14 bases remaining between them.

The rearrangement uses TRBV21-1 and TRBJ2-7; whether TRBD1, the table's D call, matches the DNA was not checked. TRBV21-1 has pseudogene status. CDR3 length equals 19 residues. As DNA, the CDR3 is TGTGCCAGCAGCAAAGTGCGGAAGAGAGGGGGAGCCAGTTCCTACGAGCAGTACTTC. It is translated as CASSKVRKRGGASSYEQYF.

The chain has TRBV7-9 and TRBJ2-7; D is uncertain. CDR1 is SEHNR and CDR2 is FQNEAQ in the germline V gene (reference sequence). The V gene lost 10 bases and the J gene lost 3 bases, with 13 bases spanning the gap. This CDR3 has 12 residues. As DNA, the CDR3 is TGTGCCACCACGAGTCGTGACTACGAGCAGTACTTC. Translated: CATTSRDYEQYF.

The gene calls are TRBV12-5 and TRBJ1-2; D is perhaps TRBD1 (5 bases). The germline V gene has CDR1 LGHNT and CDR2 FRNRAP. This CDR3 has 17 amino acids. V lost 2 bases and J lost 8, with 24 bases in between. The CDR3 sequence is CASGLSGRDGGIRGYTF. The CDR3, as DNA: TGTGCTAGTGGTTTGAGTGGACGGGACGGTGGAATTCGAGGCTACACCTTC.

The chain has TRBV5-6 and TRBJ1-1; D is unclear. The germline V gene has CDR1 SGHDT and CDR2 YYEEEE. V was trimmed by 3 bases and J by 2 bases, leaving 17 bases between them. This CDR3 is built from 16 residues. In DNA, the CDR3 is TGTGCCAGCAGCTCCCTGGGCGTTCGGAGCAACACTGAAGCTTTCTTT. Its translation: CASSSLGVRSNTEAFF.

The V gene is TRBV5-1, the J gene TRBJ2-7; TRBD1 matches at 7 bases. From germline, CDR1 is SGHRS and CDR2 YFSETQ. With 0 bases clipped from V and 3 bases from J, the junction kept 6 bases outside the gene matches. CDR3 length equals 15 residues. The CDR3 DNA sequence: TGCGCCAGCAGCTTGGTAATGGGACAGTTCTACGAGCAGTACTTC. It specifies CASSLVMGQFYEQYF.

The genes are TRBV19 and TRBJ1-3; D is ambiguous. With 4 bases removed from V and 6 bases from J, the gap between germline ends came to 10 bases. The CDR3 is 13 amino acids. CDR1 LNHDA and CDR2 SQIVND come from the germline V gene (reference sequence). CDR3 bases: TGTGCCAGTAGTAGGATAGGCTTAAACACCATATATTTT. Translating it yields CASSRIGLNTIYF.

The V call is TRBV14, the J call TRBJ1-3; D is undetermined. The CDR3 has 14 residues. CDR1 and CDR2 from the germline V gene are SGHDN and FVKESK. V lost 1 base, J lost 0 bases, and 4 bases lay in between. CDR3 coding DNA: TGTGCCAGCAGCCAAGTTTACTCTGGAAACACCATATATTTT. It codes for CASSQVYSGNTIYF.

This clone was counted between two and nine times. This chain connects TRBV6-4 to TRBJ1-1; D not resolved. Germline V gene data show CDR1 as MRHNA and CDR2 as SNTAGT. The V and J ends lost 6 bases and 1 base respectively, with 9 bases between them. This CDR3 has 13 residues. The CDR3 here is CASRTTPNTEAFF. The CDR3 DNA reads as TGTGCCAGCAGAACAACACCGAACACTGAAGCTTTCTTT.

V gene TRBV27 combines with J gene TRBJ1-5; maybe TRBD1 (5 bases). In germline, CDR1 is MNHEY, CDR2 SMNVEV (reference sequence). V was cut by 6 bases and J by 5 bases, with 11 bases left in between. The CDR3 sequence is 13 residues long. The CDR3 reads CASRSDSYQPQHF. The CDR3 DNA follows: TGTGCCAGCAGATCTGACAGTTATCAGCCCCAGCATTTT.

The chain joins TRBV5-1 to TRBJ2-5; D remains ambiguous. Germline lookup yields CDR1 SGHRS and CDR2 YFSETQ. The CDR3 sequence is 13 residues long. Trimming removed 1 base at V and 5 bases at J, with 9 bases between. Here the CDR3 DNA reads TGCGCCAGCAGCTTGTGGGCAGAGGAGACCCAGTACTTC. Residues: CASSLWAEETQYF.

This chain joins TRBV4-1 and TRBJ2-3; D is uncertain. V was shortened by 0 bases and J by 4 bases, with 11 bases between the two germline ends. From germline, CDR1 is MGHRA and CDR2 YSYEKL. This CDR3 spans 15 amino acids. CDR3 DNA sequence: TGCGCCAGCAGCCAAGATGGGCAGTCCGCAGATACGCAGTATTTT. It specifies CASSQDGQSADTQYF.

The J gene is TRBJ2-1, the V gene TRBV10-3, with 13 bases that match TRBD2. V trimming: 8 bases; J trimming: 9 bases; junction bases outside the gene matches: 16. Germline V gene data show CDR1 as ENHRY and CDR2 as SYGVKD. The CDR3 runs 17 residues. The DNA of the CDR3 is TGTGCCATCGGCCCCAGTCCCACTAGCGGGGGGGCTCGTGAGCAGTTCTTC. It translates to CAIGPSPTSGGAREQFF.

In this sample, this clone turned up once. The chain links TRBV5-4 to TRBJ1-1, with 10 bases aligning to TRBD1. V dropped 1 base and J dropped 7; count of bases not matched to a gene: 10. This CDR3 has 16 residues. Germline assignment: CDR1 SGHNT and CDR2 YYREEE (reference sequence). DNA of the CDR3: TGTGCCAGCAGCTTGCCCAGACAGGGGGCAAAGGATGAAGCTTTCTTT. It is translated as CASSLPRQGAKDEAFF.

This clone was seen a few times. The gene calls are TRBV7-9 and TRBJ2-7, with D perhaps TRBD2 (5 bases). The CDR3 runs to 12 residues. V lost 8 bases to trimming and J lost 5 bases, with 13 bases between them. Germline assignment: CDR1 SEHNR and CDR2 FQNEAQ (reference sequence). CDR3 amino acids: CASELVRDEQYF. CDR3 bases: TGTGCCAGCGAACTAGTCCGGGACGAGCAGTACTTC.

The rearrangement links TRBV7-8 to TRBJ1-5; 7 bases line up with TRBD1. Germline values: CDR1 SGHVS, CDR2 FQNEAQ. With V trimmed by 2 bases and J by 1 base, 5 bases remained unmatched. The CDR3 covers 16 residues. This chain's CDR3 is CASSLSGQASNQPQHF. Written as DNA, the CDR3 is TGTGCCAGCAGCTTATCCGGACAGGCGAGCAATCAGCCCCAGCATTTT.

The chain has TRBV7-9 and TRBJ2-4, with 10 nucleotides matching TRBD2. The CDR3 length is 16 residues. Trimming cost V 5 bases and J 8 bases; bases outside gene matches: 12. Per the germline V gene, CDR1 is SEHNR and CDR2 is FQNEAQ (reference sequence). DNA for the CDR3: TGTGCCAGCAGCCGAGGACTAGCGGATTTTAGAGACATTCAGTACTTC. Translating gives CASSRGLADFRDIQYF.